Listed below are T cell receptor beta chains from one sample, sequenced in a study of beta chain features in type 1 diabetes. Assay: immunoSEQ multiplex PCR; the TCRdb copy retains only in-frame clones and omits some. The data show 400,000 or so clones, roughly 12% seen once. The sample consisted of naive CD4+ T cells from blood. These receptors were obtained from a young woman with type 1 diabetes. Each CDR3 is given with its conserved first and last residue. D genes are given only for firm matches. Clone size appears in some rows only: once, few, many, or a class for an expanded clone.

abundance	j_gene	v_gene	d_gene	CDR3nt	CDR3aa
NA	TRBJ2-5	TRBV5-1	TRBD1	TGCGCCAGCAGCTTGTCCGGGACAGAAGGGACCCAGTACTTC	CASSLSGTEGTQYF
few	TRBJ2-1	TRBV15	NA	TGTGCCACCAGCAGAGATCATCATGAGCAGTTCTTC	CATSRDHHEQFF
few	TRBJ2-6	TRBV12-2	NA	TGTGCAAGTCGCCCCTCGGCGCCCGGCTCAGGCGTCCTGACTTTC	CASRPSAPGSGVLTF
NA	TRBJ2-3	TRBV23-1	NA	TGCGCCAGCAGTCAATCCCCCGCGTTGGCAGATACGCAGTATTTT	CASSQSPALADTQYF
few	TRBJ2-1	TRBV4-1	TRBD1	TGCGCCAGCAGCCGACCGGGACAGGGCGACCATGAGCAGTTCTTC	CASSRPGQGDHEQFF
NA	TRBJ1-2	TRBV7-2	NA	TGTGCCAGCAGCTTAGCCCAGCGAAGACTTTATGGCTACACCTTC	CASSLAQRRLYGYTF
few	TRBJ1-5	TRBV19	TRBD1	TGTGCCAGTAGTATTGTCGGGACAGGGGTGGATCAGCCCCAGCATTTT	CASSIVGTGVDQPQHF
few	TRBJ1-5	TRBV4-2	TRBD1	TGTGCCAGCAGCTCGGACAGGGACAATCAGCCCCAGCATTTT	CASSSDRDNQPQHF
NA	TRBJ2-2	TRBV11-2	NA	TGTGCCAGCAGTCACCAGTACACCGGGGAGCTGTTTTTT	CASSHQYTGELFF
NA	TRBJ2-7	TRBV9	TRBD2	TGTGCCAGCAGCGTTCTAGCGGGGGGGAATCGGGACGAGCAGTACTTC	CASSVLAGGNRDEQYF
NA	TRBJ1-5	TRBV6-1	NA	TGTGCCAGCAGTGAAGAGGGGCCTTCGAATCAGCCCCAGCATTTT	CASSEEGPSNQPQHF
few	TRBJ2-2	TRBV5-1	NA	TGCGCCAGCAGCTTGCAAGGGACACCAAACACCGGGGAGCTGTTTTTT	CASSLQGTPNTGELFF
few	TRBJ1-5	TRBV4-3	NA	TGCGCCAGCAGCCAAGATTCAAGGGGAGGAAGTCAGCCCCAGCATTTT	CASSQDSRGGSQPQHF
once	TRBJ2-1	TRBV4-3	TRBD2	TGCGCCAGCAGCCAAGCAGCGGGAGCTTATGAGCAGTTCTTC	CASSQAAGAYEQFF
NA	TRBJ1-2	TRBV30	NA	TGTGCCTGGAGTTTCGGGAGCTATGGCTACACCTTC	CAWSFGSYGYTF
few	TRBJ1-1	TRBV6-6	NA	TGTGCCAGCGGTTTACCGGGGGGGAACACTGAAGCTTTCTTT	CASGLPGGNTEAFF